Below, 2 T cell receptor beta chains from the same sample are listed, as sequenced in a study of T cell changes during pregnancy in multiple sclerosis. Data came from immunoSEQ multiplex PCR; TCRdb stores just in-frame clones and leaves some out. The table lists just under 65,000 clones, 90% of them singletons. The sample here was peripheral blood, taken in the second trimester of pregnancy. The receptors stem from a female donor in good health, enrolled as a control in a pregnancy study.

The chain joins TRBV9 to TRBJ2-2; weak D call: TRBD1 (5 bases). CDR1 and CDR2 from the germline V gene are SGDLS and YYNGEE. This CDR3 contains 14 residues. The ends were cut back, 2 bases at V and 1 base at J, with 6 bases in the middle. In DNA, the CDR3 is TGTGCCAGCAGCGTGGGGCAGAACACCGGGGAGCTGTTTTTT. Encoded protein: CASSVGQNTGELFF.

This clone is a singleton in its sample. The chain carries TRBV28 and TRBJ2-7; possible D gene TRBD2, 6 bases. CDR3 length: 14 residues. V lost 5 bases and J lost 2, with 13 bases in between. Germline V lookup: CDR1 MDHEN, CDR2 SYDVKM. The DNA for the CDR3 is TGTGCCAGCAGTCCTAGGACTACGACCTACGAGCAGTACTTC. It codes for CASSPRTTTYEQYF.